The 12 T cell receptor beta chains below all came from one sample that was sequenced in a study of blood T cell repertoires in COVID-19. The assay was immunoSEQ multiplex PCR, and TCRdb's table has in-frame clones only and misses some. The table includes 150,000 to 200,000 clones, more than 75% detected once. The specimen sequenced was peripheral blood. The origin of the receptors is a man aged 18 to 29 with acute or convalescent COVID-19.

Here the CDR3 reads CASSRPTGGTNSPLHF. The CDR3 coding sequence is TGTGCCAGTAGTCGCCCGACAGGGGGCACGAATTCACCCCTCCACTTT. The V gene is TRBV19, the J gene TRBJ1-6; 10 bases map to TRBD1. The CDR3 has 16 residues. V dropped 5 bases and J dropped 7; count of bases not matched to a gene: 8. Germline V lookup: CDR1 LNHDA, CDR2 SQIVND (reference sequence). Full variable domain (outside the CDR3, taken from reference TRBV19 and TRBJ1-6): DGGITQSPKYLFRKEGQNVTLSCEQNLNHDAMYWYRQDPGQGLRLIYYSQIVNDFQKGDIAEGYSVSREKKESFPLTVTSAQKNPTAFYLCASSRPTGGTNSPLHFGNGTRLTVT.

As DNA, the CDR3 is TGTGCCAGCTCAGCAGGGCTGGTTAACCAGTATTTT. Encoded protein: CASSAGLVNQYF. The chain employs TRBV18 and TRBJ2-3; D possibly corresponds to TRBD1 (5 bases). Trimming shortened V by 5 bases and J by 12 bases, and 15 bases separated the two germline ends. The CDR3 spans 12 residues. Germline-derived CDR1 and CDR2 are KGHSH and LQKENI.

The chain combines TRBV9 with TRBJ2-7, with 9 bases that match TRBD1. Germline CDR1 and CDR2: SGDLS and YYNGEE. The CDR3 has 16 residues. Germline trimming cut 0 bases from V and 2 bases from J; bases unmatched to any gene: 6. The CDR3 DNA sequence: TGTGCCAGCAGCGTAGCTGGGACAGGGATTACCTACGAGCAGTACTTC. It is translated as CASSVAGTGITYEQYF.

The rearrangement links TRBV5-6 to TRBJ1-3; TRBD1 matches at 12 bases. The CDR3 consists of 15 residues. V lost 4 bases to trimming and J lost 4 bases; unmatched junction nucleotides: 3. Germline V gives CDR1 SGHDT, CDR2 YYEEEE. The CDR3 reads CASSPGQGAGNTIYF. The CDR3 coding sequence is TGTGCCAGCAGCCCGGGACAGGGGGCCGGAAACACCATATATTTT.

The chain has TRBV29-1 and TRBJ1-5, with 8 bases that match TRBD1. The CDR3 sequence is 15 residues long. J was trimmed by 5 bases and V by 6 bases; bases with no gene match: 12. Germline CDR1 is SQVTM and CDR2 is ANQGSEA. CDR3 residues: CSVSSGGSGDQPQHF. The DNA of the CDR3 is TGCAGCGTAAGTTCAGGGGGCTCAGGAGATCAGCCCCAGCATTTT.

The rearrangement links TRBV7-2 to TRBJ1-1; the D is unclear. The germline CDR1 and CDR2 sequences are SGHTA and FQGNSA. V gave up 2 bases and J gave up 4 bases, with 5 bases separating them. CDR3 size: 12 residues. The CDR3 loop is CASSLFGTEAFF. CDR3 nucleotides: TGTGCCAGCAGCTTATTCGGCACTGAAGCTTTCTTT.

This rearrangement joins TRBV2 to TRBJ1-5, with D uncertain. CDR3 length: 13 amino acids. Trimming shortened V by 4 bases and J by 4 bases, and 8 bases separated the two germline ends. Germline V gene data show CDR1 as SNHLY and CDR2 as FYNNEI. CDR3 amino acids: CASSATGNQPQHF. CDR3 nucleotides: TGTGCCAGCAGTGCTACGGGAAATCAGCCCCAGCATTTT.

V and J are TRBV6-5 and TRBJ1-5, with TRBD1 identical over 8 bases. This CDR3 spans 14 amino acids. V dropped 2 bases and J dropped 4; count of bases not matched to a gene: 1. Germline V lookup: CDR1 MNHEY, CDR2 SVGAGI. The CDR3: CASSYRTGNQPQHF. DNA for the CDR3: TGTGCCAGCAGTTACCGGACAGGGAATCAGCCCCAGCATTTT.

A few counts support this clone. The chain employs TRBV4-2 and TRBJ2-7; the D gene is possibly TRBD2 (6 bases). Germline assignment: CDR1 LGHNA and CDR2 YNFKEQ. The CDR3 totals 14 residues. V was pared by 1 base and J by 0 bases, with 7 bases between. The CDR3 region is CASSQGSGSYEQYF. CDR3 nucleotides: TGTGCCAGCAGCCAAGGTAGCGGCTCCTACGAGCAGTACTTC.

The chain has TRBV19 and TRBJ2-2; unclear D gene. This CDR3 has 15 amino acids. Trimming removed 1 base from V and 1 base from J, with 7 bases in between. In germline, CDR1 is LNHDA, CDR2 SQIVND (reference sequence). The CDR3 coding sequence is TGTGCCAGTAGTATAGTGCCAGGGAACACCGGGGAGCTGTTTTTT. It codes for CASSIVPGNTGELFF.

The rearrangement joins TRBV25-1 to TRBJ2-7, with D maybe TRBD1 (5 bases). The CDR3 is 13 residues long. Trimming removed 8 bases from V and 2 bases from J, with 13 bases in between. Germline V gene data show CDR1 as MGHDK and CDR2 as SYGVNS. CDR3 nucleotides: TGTGCCAGCGTGGGAAGGACAACCTACGAGCAGTACTTC. Amino acid sequence: CASVGRTTYEQYF.

The chain joins TRBV10-3 to TRBJ2-5, with TRBD2 matching 14 bases. The CDR3 is 16 residues long. V lost 3 bases, J lost 1 base, and 1 base stayed unmatched. The germline V gene encodes CDR1 ENHRY and CDR2 SYGVKD. The chain's CDR3 is CAISEGLAGGQETQYF. The CDR3 region has the DNA TGTGCCATCAGTGAAGGACTAGCGGGGGGCCAAGAGACCCAGTACTTC.